Listed below are T cell receptor beta chains from one sample, sequenced in a study of blood T cell repertoires in COVID-19. The method was immunoSEQ multiplex PCR; TCRdb's version includes in-frame clones alone and lacks a portion of them. The data hold a few hundred thousand clones, with more than 80% observed a single time. The sample consisted of peripheral blood. The receptors come from a woman aged 25-40 years with COVID-19, enrolled during active disease. The CDR3 runs from the conserved cysteine through the conserved F or W. The D gene is left open where the match is weak.

TRBV11-2	TRBJ2-5	-	CASSRMGSGYQETQYF	TGTGCCAGCAGCCGAATGGGGTCGGGGTACCAAGAGACCCAGTACTTC
TRBV4-3	TRBJ1-1	-	CASSPLSMATEAFF	TGCGCCAGCAGCCCGTTATCGATGGCCACTGAAGCTTTCTTT
TRBV19	TRBJ2-7	TRBD1	CASSTNWGTGGFHEQYF	TGTGCCAGTAGTACTAACTGGGGGACAGGGGGCTTCCACGAGCAGTACTTC
TRBV10-3	TRBJ2-3	TRBD1	CAISDWDRNTDTQYF	TGTGCCATCAGTGACTGGGACAGGAACACAGATACGCAGTATTTT
TRBV6-5	TRBJ2-1	-	CASSYQGGEQFF	TGTGCCAGCAGCTACCAAGGCGGTGAGCAGTTCTTC
TRBV4-3	TRBJ2-3	-	CASSQDRIGGDTQYF	TGCGCCAGCAGCCAAGACCGGATAGGCGGGGATACGCAGTATTTT
TRBV10-3	TRBJ2-1	-	CAIRGLSQGSYNEQFF	TGTGCCATCAGGGGGTTATCTCAGGGGTCCTACAATGAGCAGTTCTTC
TRBV24-1	TRBJ2-1	-	CATRKGDEQFF	TGTGCCACCAGAAAAGGAGATGAGCAGTTCTTC
TRBV30	TRBJ2-1	-	CAWSGLSYNEQFF	TGTGCCTGGAGCGGACTATCCTACAATGAGCAGTTCTTC
TRBV11-2	TRBJ2-7	TRBD1	CASSLGGGQGLEQYF	TGTGCCAGCAGCTTAGGGGGGGGACAGGGGTTGGAGCAGTACTTC
TRBV30	TRBJ2-7	-	CAWSVHSSYEQYF	TGTGCCTGGAGTGTACACAGCTCCTACGAGCAGTACTTC
TRBV2	TRBJ2-5	-	CASSEETAETQYF	TGTGCCAGCAGTGAAGAGACAGCCGAGACCCAGTACTTC
TRBV9	TRBJ1-2	TRBD1	CASSTPGTGGPERAYGYTF	TGTGCCAGCAGCACTCCCGGGACAGGGGGACCAGAGCGGGCCTATGGCTACACCTTC
TRBV19	TRBJ2-1	-	CASSLSADSYNEQFF	TGTGCCAGTAGTCTCTCAGCGGACTCCTACAATGAGCAGTTCTTC
TRBV7-8	TRBJ1-4	TRBD1	CASSLATTGGQEKLFF	TGTGCCAGCAGCTTAGCCACGACAGGGGGCCAGGAAAAACTGTTTTTT
TRBV27	TRBJ2-1	TRBD2	CASSLFREGQNEQFF	TGTGCCAGCAGTTTATTTAGGGAGGGCCAGAATGAGCAGTTCTTC
TRBV6-5	TRBJ2-5	-	CASSDRRETQYF	TGTGCCAGCAGCGACAGGAGGGAGACCCAGTACTTC
TRBV11-2	TRBJ2-1	TRBD1	CASSIDRGQFHEQFF	TGTGCCAGCAGCATCGACAGGGGGCAATTCCATGAGCAGTTCTTC